The clone carrying this T cell receptor (beta chain) turned up a few times. The data belong to a study of blood T cell repertoires in COVID-19. J gave up 7 bases and V 1 base, and 7 bases lay outside the gene matches. Per the germline V gene, CDR1 is SGHRS and CDR2 is YFSETQ. The CDR3 consists of 15 residues. Generated by immunoSEQ multiplex PCR, the TCRdb table keeps only in-frame clones and is missing some. Of fewer than 250,000 clones in the sample, roughly four fifths were seen once. Enrollees, about 18 to 95 years old, lived in about two dozen US areas. People in the exposed group encountered a COVID-19 case within 2 weeks before entering the study.

The sequence derives from a woman in her fifties or sixties who had been exposed to COVID-19. V gene TRBV5-1 combines with J gene TRBJ2-2; TRBD1 matches 7 bases. Sequences were obtained from PBMCs or T cells enriched from blood (not recorded which). CDR3 sequence reads: CASSLRAPGGGELFF. The CDR3 DNA is TGCGCCAGCAGCTTGAGGGCTCCAGGGGGCGGGGAGCTGTTTTTT.